Here is one TCR beta chain with its context. The source of the sample is a study of Ad26.COV2.S vaccination and SARS-CoV-2 variants. Overall study: Dosing was one shot or two shots 56 days apart.

The treatment is: 15 to 20 received Ad26.COV2.S at low or high dose, single or two shots; about five received placebo; per-sample allocation not given. Samples analyzed were those drawn on day 63 after the first vaccine or placebo injection. Donation was by an adult aged 18-55 years who was in Boston. The V end lost 6 bases, the J end lost 6 bases, and 17 bases lay between the germline ends. The CDR3 spans 14 residues. Germline-derived CDR1 and CDR2 are MDHEN and SYDVKM. The assay was immunoSEQ multiplex PCR, and TCRdb's table has in-frame clones only and misses some. The data contain about 480,000 clones, 87% of them seen just once; the ten biggest clones take up 9.5% to 15%.

V usage is TRBV28 and J usage is TRBJ1-1; possible D gene TRBD1, 5 bases. The source is a person aged 18-60 years who received the Ad26.COV2.S COVID-19 vaccine or a placebo. This specimen consisted of peripheral blood, obtained in a trial of Ad26.COV2.S vaccine versus placebo. The CDR3 loop reads CASSFTGPPPEAFF. CDR3 DNA sequence: TGTGCCAGCAGCTTCACGGGGCCTCCCCCTGAAGCTTTCTTT.